These T cell receptor beta chains were read from a single sample in a study of blood T cell repertoires in COVID-19. The table came from immunoSEQ multiplex PCR; TCRdb's copy has only in-frame clones and leaves some out. The sample includes 300,000 to 450,000 clones, 87% of them seen just once. Material: PBMCs or T cells enriched from blood (not recorded which). The receptors here all came from a woman in her 30s who had recovered from COVID-19. Both conserved end residues are part of each CDR3. D genes are given only for firm matches. Rows give clone size only sometimes, using once, few, many, or a class for an expanded clone.

D,V,size,J,DNA,CDR3
TRBD2,TRBV12-5,-,TRBJ2-3,TGTGCTAGTGGGCGGGGGGTAGGCACAGATACGCAGTATTTT,CASGRGVGTDTQYF
-,TRBV10-3,-,TRBJ2-5,TGTGCCATCAGTGAAGACAGGCAAGAGACCCAGTACTTC,CAISEDRQETQYF
-,TRBV7-6,-,TRBJ2-3,TGTGCCAGCAGCTTAGGATCGACATTGAGCACAGATACGCAGTATTTT,CASSLGSTLSTDTQYF
-,TRBV27,-,TRBJ2-7,TGTGCCAGCAGTTTATCACCTAGCTCCTACGAGCAGTACTTC,CASSLSPSSYEQYF
-,TRBV20-1,few,TRBJ1-1,TGCAGTGCTAGAGATCATCGGGTAAACTTT,CSARDHRVNF
-,TRBV30,-,TRBJ1-6,TGTGCCTGGAGTGCGGCGGAAGGGGCTTGGAATTCACCCCTCCACTTT,CAWSAAEGAWNSPLHF
TRBD1,TRBV19,-,TRBJ2-7,TGTGCCAGTAGTCCTGGGACAGGTCCCTACGAGCAGTACTTC,CASSPGTGPYEQYF
TRBD1,TRBV5-4,-,TRBJ1-1,TGTGCCAGCAGCTTGGCCGAGATGAACAGGGGCACTGAAGCTTTCTTT,CASSLAEMNRGTEAFF
TRBD2,TRBV2,-,TRBJ2-7,TGTGCCAGCGGCGGGGGAGGAGGCGAGCAGTACTTC,CASGGGGGEQYF
-,TRBV4-1,-,TRBJ1-5,TGCGCCAGCAGCCAACAAACAGGAGACAATCAGCCCCAGCATTTT,CASSQQTGDNQPQHF
-,TRBV2,-,TRBJ1-1,TGTGCCAGCAGCGACACCCCACGGGAGAACACTGAAGCTTTCTTT,CASSDTPRENTEAFF
-,TRBV9,-,TRBJ1-1,TGTGCCAGCAGCGTAGGGTCAGGGTGGGGCACTGAAGCTTTCTTT,CASSVGSGWGTEAFF
TRBD2,TRBV20-1,-,TRBJ2-3,TGCAGTGCTAGTACTAGCGGGGGGCGAGGAGATACGCAGTATTTT,CSASTSGGRGDTQYF
TRBD1,TRBV6-5,-,TRBJ2-2,TGTGCCAGCAGCCAGACAGGGGGGTCCGGGGAGCTGTTTTTT,CASSQTGGSGELFF